The sequence of this T cell receptor (beta chain) was determined in a study of blood T cell repertoires in COVID-19. Study information: Some COVID-19 samples were acute and others convalescent; all came from the United States, Italy and Spain. Nucleic acid was either cDNA or gDNA, and it came from T cells, B-cell-depleted T cells, or PBMCs.

Clinical histories supplied by participants themselves formed the basis of cohort assignment. Trimming cost V 1 base and J 2 bases, with 11 bases left between them. In germline, CDR1 is LNHDA, CDR2 SQIVND (reference sequence). The CDR3 runs to 15 residues. Original analysis: Using reference gene primer amplification, nucleated cell counts were estimated. Repertoires were generated with immunoSEQ multiplex PCR, while TCRdb's copy carries only in-frame clones and drops some. V and J calls and clone size are given by that table; D and trimming were obtained from the DNA. This sample has 250,000 to 300,000 clones, with about 81% found just once.

This TCR derives from a young man with acute COVID-19. The source material was PBMCs or T cells enriched from blood (not recorded which). The chain recombines TRBV19 with TRBJ2-5; D may be TRBD1 (6 bases). The DNA of the CDR3 is TGTGCCAGTAGTATAGCCGGGACACCTCAAGAGACCCAGTACTTC. This translates into CASSIAGTPQETQYF.